This T cell receptor beta chain was identified in a study of T-cell memory formation after mild COVID-19. TCRdb reprocessed the 5' RACE reads via MiXCR and lists one record per CDR3 protein. The table lists about 340,000 distinct CDR3 sequences, 13% of them singletons, with about a fifth in the top ten. This clonotype was seen a handful of times. V lost 0 bases to trimming and J lost 7 bases, with 10 bases between them. This CDR3 has 14 amino acids. Germline CDR1 and CDR2: LGHNA and YNFKEQ. Sequenced input: PBMCs or a T cell subset sorted from them (not recorded which). V and J are TRBV4-2 and TRBJ1-5, with D uncertain. The clonotype was recovered from a man between 18 and 29 years old who had mild COVID-19 (a few samples of this study predate the infection). Cell type and time point are not known. The CDR3 nucleotides are TGTGCCAGCAGCCAAGACAGTGCGGGCCAGCCCCAGCATTTT. Protein product: CASSQDSAGQPQHF.